Here is one TCR beta chain with its context. The sample belongs to a study of blood T cells in healthy people across ages. The CDR3 contains 15 residues. With V trimmed by 3 bases and J by 7 bases, 11 bases remained unmatched. Germline lookup yields CDR1 GTSNPN and CDR2 SVGIG (reference sequence). Primers used in a second PCR of roughly 6 to 12 cycles were a sample-barcoded 5' primer and a J-beta primer mix. Every cDNA molecule bore a tag from a template-switch adaptor containing 12 random nucleotides. In TCRdb, the 5' RACE reads were re-called with MiXCR into one record per CDR3 protein. The sample contains about 1,500,000 distinct CDR3 sequences, over 25% of which appear only once.

This chain joins TRBV30 and TRBJ1-5; 8 bases are a match to TRBD1. Input material: blood. The sequence derives from a woman aged 30 to 39 in good health. CDR3 sequence reads: CAWSLEDRGGQPQHF. In nucleotides, the CDR3 is TGTGCCTGGAGCCTAGAAGACAGGGGCGGGCAGCCCCAGCATTTT.